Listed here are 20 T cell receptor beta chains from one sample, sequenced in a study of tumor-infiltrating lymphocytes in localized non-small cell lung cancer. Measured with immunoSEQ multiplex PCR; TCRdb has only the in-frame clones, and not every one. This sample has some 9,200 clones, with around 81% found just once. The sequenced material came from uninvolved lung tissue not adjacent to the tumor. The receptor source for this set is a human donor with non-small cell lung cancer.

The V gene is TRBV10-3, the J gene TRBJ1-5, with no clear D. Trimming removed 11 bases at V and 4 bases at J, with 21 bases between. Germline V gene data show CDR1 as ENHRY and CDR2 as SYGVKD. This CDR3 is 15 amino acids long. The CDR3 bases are TGTGCCCGCACGGGGAAGAGGTCCGCGAATCAGCCCCAGCATTTT. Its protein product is CARTGKRSANQPQHF.

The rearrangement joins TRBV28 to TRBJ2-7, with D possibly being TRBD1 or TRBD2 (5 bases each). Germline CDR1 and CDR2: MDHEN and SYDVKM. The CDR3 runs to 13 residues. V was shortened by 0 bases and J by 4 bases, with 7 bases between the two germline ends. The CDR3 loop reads CASSLWGEYEQYF. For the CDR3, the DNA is TGTGCCAGCAGTTTATGGGGGGAATACGAGCAGTACTTC.

CDR3 nucleotide sequence: TGTGCCAGCAGCGTAGCGGGAGATGTTTACGAGCAGTACTTC. Its protein is CASSVAGDVYEQYF. J is TRBJ2-7 and V is TRBV9; the D gene is possibly TRBD2 (6 bases). Germline V lookup: CDR1 SGDLS, CDR2 YYNGEE. V lost 0 bases and J 4 bases, leaving 11 bases between the germline ends. The CDR3 is made up of 14 amino acids.

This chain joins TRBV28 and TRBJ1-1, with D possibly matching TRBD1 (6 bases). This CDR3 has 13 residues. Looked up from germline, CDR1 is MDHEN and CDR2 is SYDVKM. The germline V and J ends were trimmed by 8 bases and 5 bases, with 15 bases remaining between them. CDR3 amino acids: CASWTGGKTEAFF. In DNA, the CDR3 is TGTGCCAGCTGGACCGGGGGCAAGACTGAAGCTTTCTTT. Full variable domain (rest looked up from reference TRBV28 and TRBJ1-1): DVKVTQSSRYLVKRTGEKVFLECVQDMDHENMFWYRQDPGLGLRLIYFSYDVKMKEKGDIPEGYSVSREKKERFSLILESASTNQTSMYLCASWTGGKTEAFFGQGTRLTVV.

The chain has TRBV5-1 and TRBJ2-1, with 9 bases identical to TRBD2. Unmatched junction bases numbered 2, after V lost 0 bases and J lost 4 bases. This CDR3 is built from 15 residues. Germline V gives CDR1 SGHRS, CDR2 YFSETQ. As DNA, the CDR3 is TGCGCCAGCAGCTTGGTAACTAGCGGGTACAATGAGCAGTTCTTC. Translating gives CASSLVTSGYNEQFF.

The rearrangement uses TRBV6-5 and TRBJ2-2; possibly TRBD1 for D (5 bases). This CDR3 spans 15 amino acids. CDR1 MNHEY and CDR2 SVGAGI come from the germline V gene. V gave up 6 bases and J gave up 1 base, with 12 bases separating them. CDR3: CASRPDIVNTGELFF. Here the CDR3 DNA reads TGTGCCAGCAGACCGGACATAGTGAACACCGGGGAGCTGTTTTTT.

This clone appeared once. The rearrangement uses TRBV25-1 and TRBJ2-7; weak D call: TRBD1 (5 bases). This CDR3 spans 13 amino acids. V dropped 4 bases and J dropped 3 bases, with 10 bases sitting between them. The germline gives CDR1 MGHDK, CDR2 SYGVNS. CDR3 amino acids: CASSVTGNYEQYF. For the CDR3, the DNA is TGTGCCAGCAGTGTAACAGGAAACTACGAGCAGTACTTC.

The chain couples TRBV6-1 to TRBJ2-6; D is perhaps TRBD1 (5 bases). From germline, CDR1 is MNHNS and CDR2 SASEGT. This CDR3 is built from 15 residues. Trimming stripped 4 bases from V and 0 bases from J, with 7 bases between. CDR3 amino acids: CASSATVSGANVLTF. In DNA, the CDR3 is TGTGCCAGCAGTGCGACAGTCTCTGGGGCCAACGTCCTGACTTTC.

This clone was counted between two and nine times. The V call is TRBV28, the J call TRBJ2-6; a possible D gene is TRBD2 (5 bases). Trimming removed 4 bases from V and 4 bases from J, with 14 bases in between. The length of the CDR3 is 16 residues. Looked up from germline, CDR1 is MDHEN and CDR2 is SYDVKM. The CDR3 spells CASSSPGREGANVLTF. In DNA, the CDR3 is TGTGCCAGCAGTTCACCCGGAAGGGAGGGGGCCAACGTCCTGACTTTC.

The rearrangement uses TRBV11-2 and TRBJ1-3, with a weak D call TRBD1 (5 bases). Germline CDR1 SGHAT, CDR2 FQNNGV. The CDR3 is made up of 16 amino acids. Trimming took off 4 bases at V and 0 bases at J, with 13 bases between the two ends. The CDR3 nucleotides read TGTGCCAGCAGCTCACCGGGACGCAGCTCTGGAAACACCATATATTTT. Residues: CASSSPGRSSGNTIYF.

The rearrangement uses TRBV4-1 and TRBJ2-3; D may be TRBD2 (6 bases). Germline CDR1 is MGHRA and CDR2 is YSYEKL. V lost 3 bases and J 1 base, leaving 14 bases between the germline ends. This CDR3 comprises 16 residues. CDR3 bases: TGCGCCAGCAGCCACAGGGAGGTATCGGGCACAGATACGCAGTATTTT. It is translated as CASSHREVSGTDTQYF.

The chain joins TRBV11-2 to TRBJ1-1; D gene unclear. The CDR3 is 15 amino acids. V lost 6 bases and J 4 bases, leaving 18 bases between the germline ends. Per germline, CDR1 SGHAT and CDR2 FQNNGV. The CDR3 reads CASRFPTGLGTEAFF. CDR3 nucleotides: TGTGCCAGCAGGTTCCCTACGGGGTTAGGCACTGAAGCTTTCTTT.

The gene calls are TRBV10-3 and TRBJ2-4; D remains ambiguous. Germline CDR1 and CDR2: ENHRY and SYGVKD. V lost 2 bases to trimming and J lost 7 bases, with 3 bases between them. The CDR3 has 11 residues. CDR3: CAISERNIQYF. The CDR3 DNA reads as TGTGCCATCAGTGAGAGGAACATTCAGTACTTC.

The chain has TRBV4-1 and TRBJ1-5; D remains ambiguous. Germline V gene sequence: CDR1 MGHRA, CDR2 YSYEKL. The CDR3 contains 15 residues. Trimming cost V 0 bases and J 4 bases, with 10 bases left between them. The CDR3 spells CASSQDWQPNQPQHF. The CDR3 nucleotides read TGCGCCAGCAGCCAAGATTGGCAGCCTAATCAGCCCCAGCATTTT.

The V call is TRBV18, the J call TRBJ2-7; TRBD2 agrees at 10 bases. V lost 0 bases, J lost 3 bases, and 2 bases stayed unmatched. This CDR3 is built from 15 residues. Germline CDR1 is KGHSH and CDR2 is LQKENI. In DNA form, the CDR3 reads TGTGCCAGCTCACCACCGGCTAGCGGGAGCTACGAGCAGTACTTC. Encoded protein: CASSPPASGSYEQYF.

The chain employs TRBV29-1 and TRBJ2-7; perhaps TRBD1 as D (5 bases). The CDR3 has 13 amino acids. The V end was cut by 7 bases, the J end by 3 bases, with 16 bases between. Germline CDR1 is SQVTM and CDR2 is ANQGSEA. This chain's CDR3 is CSATAAGRYEQYF. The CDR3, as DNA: TGCAGCGCGACTGCGGCAGGGCGCTACGAGCAGTACTTC.

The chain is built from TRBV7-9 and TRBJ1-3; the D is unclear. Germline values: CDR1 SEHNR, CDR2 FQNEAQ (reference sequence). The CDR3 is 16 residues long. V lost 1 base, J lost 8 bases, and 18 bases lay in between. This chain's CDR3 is CASSLGGLRTGDTIYF. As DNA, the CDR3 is TGTGCCAGCAGCTTAGGTGGGCTCAGAACCGGAGACACCATATATTTT. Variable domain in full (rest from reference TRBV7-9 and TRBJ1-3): DTGVSQNPRHKITKRGQNVTFRCDPISEHNRLYWYRQTLGQGPEFLTYFQNEAQLEKSRLLSDRFSAERPKGSFSTLEIQRTEQGDSAMYLCASSLGGLRTGDTIYFGEGSWLTVV.

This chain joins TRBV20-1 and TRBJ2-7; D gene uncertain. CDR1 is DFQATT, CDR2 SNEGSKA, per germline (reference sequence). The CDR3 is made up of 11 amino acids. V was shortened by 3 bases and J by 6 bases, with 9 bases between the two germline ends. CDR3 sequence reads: CSASDVGEQYF. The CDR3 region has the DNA TGCAGTGCTAGCGATGTTGGCGAGCAGTACTTC.

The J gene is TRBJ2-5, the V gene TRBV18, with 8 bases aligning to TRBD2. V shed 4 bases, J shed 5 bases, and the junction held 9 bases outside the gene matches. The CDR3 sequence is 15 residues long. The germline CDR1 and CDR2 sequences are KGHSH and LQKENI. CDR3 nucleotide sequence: TGTGCCAGCTCACTAGCGGGAACTCACGGGGAGACCCAGTACTTC. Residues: CASSLAGTHGETQYF.

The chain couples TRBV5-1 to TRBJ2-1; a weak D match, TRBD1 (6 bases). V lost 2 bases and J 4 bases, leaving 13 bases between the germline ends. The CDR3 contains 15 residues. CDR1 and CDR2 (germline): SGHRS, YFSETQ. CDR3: CASSLSGDNYNEQFF. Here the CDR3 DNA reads TGCGCCAGCAGCTTATCAGGGGATAATTACAATGAGCAGTTCTTC.